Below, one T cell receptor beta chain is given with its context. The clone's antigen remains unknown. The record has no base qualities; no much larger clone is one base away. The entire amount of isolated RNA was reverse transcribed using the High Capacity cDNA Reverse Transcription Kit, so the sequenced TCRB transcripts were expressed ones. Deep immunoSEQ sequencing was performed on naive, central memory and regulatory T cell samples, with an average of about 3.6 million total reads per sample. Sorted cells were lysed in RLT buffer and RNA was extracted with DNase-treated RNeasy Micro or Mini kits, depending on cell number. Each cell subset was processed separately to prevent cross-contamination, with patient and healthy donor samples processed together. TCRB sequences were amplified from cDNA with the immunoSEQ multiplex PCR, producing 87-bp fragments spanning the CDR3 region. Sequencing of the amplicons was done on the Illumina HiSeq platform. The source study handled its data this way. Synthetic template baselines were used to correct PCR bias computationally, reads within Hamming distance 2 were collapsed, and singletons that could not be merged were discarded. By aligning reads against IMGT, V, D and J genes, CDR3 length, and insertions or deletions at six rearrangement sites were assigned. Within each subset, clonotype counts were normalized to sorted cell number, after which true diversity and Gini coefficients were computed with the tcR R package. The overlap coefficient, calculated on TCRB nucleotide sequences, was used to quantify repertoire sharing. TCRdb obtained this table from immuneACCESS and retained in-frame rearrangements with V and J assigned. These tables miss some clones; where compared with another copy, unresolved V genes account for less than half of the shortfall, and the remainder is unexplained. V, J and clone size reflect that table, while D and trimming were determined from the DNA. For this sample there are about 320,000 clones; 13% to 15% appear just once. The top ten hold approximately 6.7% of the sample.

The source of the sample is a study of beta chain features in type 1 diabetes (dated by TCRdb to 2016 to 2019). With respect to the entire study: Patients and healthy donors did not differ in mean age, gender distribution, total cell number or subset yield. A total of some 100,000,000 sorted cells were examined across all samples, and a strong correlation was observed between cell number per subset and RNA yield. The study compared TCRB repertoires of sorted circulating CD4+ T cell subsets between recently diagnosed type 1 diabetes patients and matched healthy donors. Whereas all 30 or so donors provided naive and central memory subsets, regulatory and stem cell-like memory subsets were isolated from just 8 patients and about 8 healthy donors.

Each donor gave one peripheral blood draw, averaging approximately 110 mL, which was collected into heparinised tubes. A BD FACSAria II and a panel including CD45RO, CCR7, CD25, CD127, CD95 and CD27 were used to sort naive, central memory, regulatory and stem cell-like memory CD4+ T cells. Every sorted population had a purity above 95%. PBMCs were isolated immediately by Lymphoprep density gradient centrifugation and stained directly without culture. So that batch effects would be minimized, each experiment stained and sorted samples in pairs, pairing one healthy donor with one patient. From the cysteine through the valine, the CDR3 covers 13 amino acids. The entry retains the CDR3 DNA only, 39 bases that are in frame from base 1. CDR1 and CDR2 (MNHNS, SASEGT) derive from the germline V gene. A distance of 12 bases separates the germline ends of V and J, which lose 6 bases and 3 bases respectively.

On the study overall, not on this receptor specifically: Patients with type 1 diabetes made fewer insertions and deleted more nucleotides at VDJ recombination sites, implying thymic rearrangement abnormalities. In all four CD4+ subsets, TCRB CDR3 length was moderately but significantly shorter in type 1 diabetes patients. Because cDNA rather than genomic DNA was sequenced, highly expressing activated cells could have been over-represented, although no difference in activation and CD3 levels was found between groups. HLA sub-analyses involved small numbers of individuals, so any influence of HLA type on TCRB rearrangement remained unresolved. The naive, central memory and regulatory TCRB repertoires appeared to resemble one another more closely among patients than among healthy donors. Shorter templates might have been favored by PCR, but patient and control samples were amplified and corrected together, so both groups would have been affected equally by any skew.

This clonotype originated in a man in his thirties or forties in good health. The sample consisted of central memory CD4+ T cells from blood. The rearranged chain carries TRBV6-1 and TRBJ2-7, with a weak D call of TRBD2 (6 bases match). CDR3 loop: CASRGGSVYEQYV. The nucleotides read TGTGCCAGCAGGGGGGGTAGCGTCTACGAGCAGTACGTC.